The 3 T cell receptor beta chains presented below share a single source sample, sequenced in a study of T-cell reconstitution after alpha-beta-depleted transplantation in children. Unique molecular identifiers were incorporated during preparation of the TCRbeta library. TCRdb reanalysed the PCR reads using MiXCR and keeps one entry per CDR3 protein. The sample holds a few hundred thousand distinct CDR3 sequences, around 7.1% seen once. Their target antigens are unknown. General study findings and limits: Once a year had passed after transplant, T-cell counts and diversity came mostly from newly produced T cells.

The sample in question was peripheral blood, obtained 360 days after TCRalphabeta/CD19-depleted stem cell transplant. The source is a female patient aged 2-15 years who had a stem cell transplant for Fanconi anemia, so the T cells may come from the graft donor.

This clonotype was seen repeatedly, ten times or more. The gene calls are TRBV28 and TRBJ1-1; possibly TRBD1 for D (5 bases). V was trimmed by 8 bases and J by 11 bases, leaving 9 bases between them. The CDR3 is 9 amino acids. The germline CDR1 and CDR2 sequences are MDHEN and SYDVKM. The CDR3 DNA reads as TGTGCCAGCGGCCGGGGGGCTTTCTTT. This codes for CASGRGAFF. The whole variable domain, remainder taken from reference TRBV28 and TRBJ1-1, is DVKVTQSSRYLVKRTGEKVFLECVQDMDHENMFWYRQDPGLGLRLIYFSYDVKMKEKGDIPEGYSVSREKKERFSLILESASTNQTSMYLCASGRGAFFGQGTRLTVV.

Many counts were recorded for this clonotype. The chain joins TRBV5-1 to TRBJ2-1; no firm D call. In germline, CDR1 is SGHRS, CDR2 YFSETQ. V shed 0 bases and J shed 4 bases, with 11 bases lying between them. CDR3 length: 15 amino acids. The CDR3 nucleotides are TGCGCCAGCAGCTTGGATGTCGGGTCTTACAATGAGCAGTTCTTC. Translation gives CASSLDVGSYNEQFF.

This clonotype was counted only a few times. V and J are TRBV21-1 and TRBJ2-7. TRBV21-1 is assigned pseudogene status. The CDR3 is made up of 12 amino acids. CDR3 amino acids: CASSKEGGEQYF. The DNA for the CDR3 is TGTGCCAGCAGCAAAGAAGGTGGCGAGCAGTACTTC.